The present T cell receptor beta chain was sequenced within a study of glioma-infiltrating T cells. Note on this clonotype: A much bigger clone sits one base away, suggesting this may be a read error.

V was trimmed by 6 bases and J by 3 bases, leaving 20 bases between them. This CDR3 has 16 amino acids. The germline V gene encodes CDR1 MNHEY and CDR2 SVGEGT. Using RNA template, CDR3s of TCR alpha and beta were amplified with iRepertoire arm-PCR. MiXCR, applied by TCRdb to the multiplex PCR reads, yields one record per CDR3 protein. The sample lists about 410,000 distinct CDR3 sequences, roughly 41% seen once, with 9.5% to 15% in the top ten. Sample: glioma tissue, nonneoplastic brain tissue, or PBMCs (not recorded which). This TCR was sampled from a human donor with low-grade glioma or glioblastoma, undergoing nonglioma brain surgery, or in good health (not recorded which). The chain links TRBV6-2 or TRBV6-3 to TRBJ1-1, with D maybe TRBD1 (6 bases). The CDR3 nucleotides read TGTGCCAGCAGACTCTTGTACGGGGGGCTCTACACTGAAGCTTTCTTT. Its protein is CASRLLYGGLYTEAFF.